This TCR beta chain was profiled in a study of blood T cell repertoires in COVID-19. In germline, CDR1 is SNHLY, CDR2 FYNNEI. With 3 bases removed from V and 4 bases from J, the gap between germline ends came to 9 bases. The CDR3 runs to 13 residues. Generated by immunoSEQ multiplex PCR, the TCRdb table keeps only in-frame clones and is missing some. Of around 97,000 clones listed, 84% are singletons. This receptor was identified in a human donor in a cohort sampled during active or convalescent COVID-19. Material for sequencing was peripheral blood. The chain recombines TRBV2 with TRBJ1-1, with no clear D. The CDR3 sequence: CASSEVASTEAFF. The DNA of the CDR3 is TGTGCCAGCAGTGAGGTTGCTAGCACTGAAGCTTTCTTT.